This T cell receptor beta chain emerged from a study of shared clonotypes between healthy human individuals. Looking at the study overall: Used for every donor were three CD4 naive, three CD4 memory, two CD8 naive and one CD8 memory plate.

Broader study findings: Of the naive CD4 clonotypes, around 4.9% were shared across a few donors.

The CDR3 consists of 14 residues. Germline CDR1 reads SGHTA; CDR2 reads FQGTGA. The V gene end was trimmed by 5 bases and the J gene end by 5 bases; junction bases not matched to a gene: 5. This table comes from immunoSEQ multiplex PCR, and its TCRdb copy is limited to in-frame clones, with some not included. The table shows millions of clones, with around 95% occurring only once. Comment on this clone: The antigen is undetermined.

This clonotype was obtained from a man younger than 35 in good health. The genes are TRBV7-3 and TRBJ2-3, with TRBD1 identical over 9 bases. Sequencing input: naive CD4+ T cells sorted from blood. Subset denoted: CD45RA+ positively selected. The CDR3 reads CASSLGQGRDTQYF. In nucleotides, the CDR3 is TGTGCCAGCAGCCTTGGACAGGGGAGAGATACGCAGTATTTT.